This TCR beta chain was captured in a study of blood T cells in healthy people across ages. Study-level findings and limits: What prevented conclusive comparison of naive and antigen-experienced cells was that PBMCs were unsorted.

The CDR3 loop spans 14 amino acids. The germline V gene has CDR1 MDHEN and CDR2 SYDVKM. Trimming took 5 bases from V and 7 from J; bases not matched to a gene: 6. Primers used in a second PCR of roughly 6 to 11 cycles were a sample-barcoded 5' primer and a J-beta primer mix. TCRdb re-called the 5' RACE reads with MiXCR, one entry per CDR3 protein. The sample comprises 850,000 to 1,000,000 distinct CDR3 sequences, around 54% of which are singletons, and about 22% rests with the top ten. In regard to this clonotype: The antigen remains unidentified.

V and J are TRBV28 and TRBJ2-1; 9 nucleotides agree with TRBD2. Sequencing used blood. The TCR comes from a woman aged 55-75 years in good health. The chain's CDR3 is CASSVSGRYNEQFF. The CDR3 bases are TGTGCCAGCAGTGTAAGCGGGAGGTATAATGAGCAGTTCTTC.